Listed below are T cell receptor beta chains from one sample, sequenced in a study of vaccination effects on CD4 cells after COVID-19. No antigen has been assigned to these receptors. Assay: immunoSEQ multiplex PCR; the TCRdb copy retains only in-frame clones and omits some. Of about 40,000 clones in the sample, about 70% were seen once. Sequencing used CD4+ T cells from PBMCs cultured without peptide, obtained after COVID-19 vaccination. These TCRs come from a human donor who received a COVID-19 vaccine. Both conserved end residues are part of each CDR3.

CASSQKGRGGEQFF	TRBJ2-1	TRBV3-1/TRBV3-2
CASSSSGGAYNEQFF	TRBJ2-1	TRBV7-8
CASSQFDWEETQYF	TRBJ2-5	TRBV16
CASSPVAGVTNEQFF	TRBJ2-1	TRBV3-1/TRBV3-2
CSARIGAEQFF	TRBJ2-1	TRBV20-1
CAWPYPGPTGQPQHF	TRBJ1-5	TRBV30
CASRHMTGPNTGELFF	TRBJ2-2	TRBV4-1
CASSSPTGLGFSSYEQYF	TRBJ2-7	TRBV5-1
CATSDLQGLQETQYF	TRBJ2-5	TRBV24-1
CASSPGLAGGSDTQYF	TRBJ2-3	TRBV18
CASSYRLWGSTEAFF	TRBJ1-1	TRBV6-5
CASSPDRAYEQYF	TRBJ2-7	TRBV5-1
CASRPRVGGTTYEQYF	TRBJ2-7	TRBV7-9
CATGRTGLNSPLHF	TRBJ1-6	TRBV7-2
CAYTAETCRITDTQYF	TRBJ2-3	TRBV19
CASSSSTSGGWADTQYF	TRBJ2-3	TRBV5-1
CASTSSDYNQPQHF	TRBJ1-5	TRBV19
CASSPLAGGDTQYF	TRBJ2-3	TRBV18
CASRETGAGYTF	TRBJ1-2	TRBV3-1/TRBV3-2
CASSHRGGANEKLFF	TRBJ1-4	TRBV6-6
CASSPLAGTPYGYTF	TRBJ1-2	TRBV11-2
CASSQITAHSPNTIYF	TRBJ1-3	TRBV3-1/TRBV3-2
CAINEPGRSPLHF	TRBJ1-6	TRBV10-3
CASSEVGVIGDTQYF	TRBJ2-3	TRBV25-1
CASSYSTQGYGYTF	TRBJ1-2	TRBV6-5
CASSDSGGNQPQHF	TRBJ1-5	TRBV6-4
CASSRGSTSEQFF	TRBJ2-1	TRBV5-1
CASSLQGDTEAFF	TRBJ1-1	TRBV7-8
CAISAVNSNQPQHF	TRBJ1-5	TRBV10-3
CASSLSGTGRNQPQHF	TRBJ1-5	TRBV7-2
CASRKATGTYEQYF	TRBJ2-7	TRBV13
CASSLGTADTDTQYF	TRBJ2-3	TRBV5-1
CASKGSYNEQFF	TRBJ2-1	TRBV2
CASSTGVLGQFF	TRBJ2-1	TRBV25-1
CSVLAGLSYEQYF	TRBJ2-7	TRBV29-1
CATRGTNMAGQAQSSGNTIYF	TRBJ1-3	TRBV19
CASSELRGVQETQYF	TRBJ2-5	TRBV6-1
CASSLGGPTNEKLFF	TRBJ1-4	TRBV5-1
CASSLSGRAPDTQYF	TRBJ2-3	TRBV7-2
CSVADTGLGYNEQFF	TRBJ2-1	TRBV29-1
CASSQGGGTLTGELFF	TRBJ2-2	TRBV3-1/TRBV3-2
CASLGEKETQYF	TRBJ2-5	TRBV2
CASSQIWTSGGANTGELFF	TRBJ2-2	TRBV4-1
CASTQGPYNEQFF	TRBJ2-1	TRBV6-5
CSVEGSARSTEAFF	TRBJ1-1	TRBV29-1
CASSLGPTPRGYTF	TRBJ1-2	TRBV2
CASSHLRTDIYGYTF	TRBJ1-2	TRBV4-1
CASSLVATNEKLFF	TRBJ1-4	TRBV5-1
CASSQESILSFFSYNSPLHF	TRBJ1-6	TRBV3-1/TRBV3-2